This TCR beta chain was identified in a study of T-cell reconstitution after alpha-beta-depleted transplantation in children. The TCRbeta library incorporated unique molecular identifiers. Via MiXCR, TCRdb re-called the PCR reads, giving one row per CDR3 protein. The sample includes a few hundred thousand distinct CDR3 sequences, 13% of them seen just once. Sequenced material: PBMCs, mostly from graft donor cells, taken 360 days after TCRalphabeta/CD19-depleted stem cell transplant. The origin of this receptor is a male patient aged 5 to 17 who had a stem cell transplant for acute myeloid leukemia, so the T cells may come from the graft donor.

CDR3 loop: CASFRRGRYEQYF. The CDR3 DNA is TGTGCCAGCTTTCGTCGGGGCCGCTACGAGCAGTACTTC. The V gene is TRBV2, the J gene TRBJ2-7, with D perhaps being TRBD1 or TRBD2 (5 bases each). The CDR3 covers 13 residues. Trimming shortened V by 8 bases and J by 3 bases, and 14 bases separated the two germline ends. CDR1 is SNHLY, CDR2 FYNNEI, per germline.